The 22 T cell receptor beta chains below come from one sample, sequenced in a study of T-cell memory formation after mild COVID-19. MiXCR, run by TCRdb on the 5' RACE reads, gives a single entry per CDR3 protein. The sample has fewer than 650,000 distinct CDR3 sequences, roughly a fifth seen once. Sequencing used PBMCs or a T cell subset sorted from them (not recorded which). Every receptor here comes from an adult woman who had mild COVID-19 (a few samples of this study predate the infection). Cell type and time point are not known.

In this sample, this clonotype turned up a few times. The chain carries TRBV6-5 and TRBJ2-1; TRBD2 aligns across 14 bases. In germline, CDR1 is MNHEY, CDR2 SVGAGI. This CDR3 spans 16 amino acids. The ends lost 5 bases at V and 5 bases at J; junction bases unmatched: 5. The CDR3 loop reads CASSPRLAGGDNEQFF. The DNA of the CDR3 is TGTGCCAGCAGTCCCCGACTAGCGGGAGGGGACAATGAGCAGTTCTTC.

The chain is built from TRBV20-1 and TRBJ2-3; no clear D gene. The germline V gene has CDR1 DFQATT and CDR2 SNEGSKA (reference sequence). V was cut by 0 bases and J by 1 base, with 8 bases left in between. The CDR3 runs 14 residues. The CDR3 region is CSARDPKGTDTQYF. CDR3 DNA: TGCAGTGCTAGAGACCCCAAAGGCACAGATACGCAGTATTTT.

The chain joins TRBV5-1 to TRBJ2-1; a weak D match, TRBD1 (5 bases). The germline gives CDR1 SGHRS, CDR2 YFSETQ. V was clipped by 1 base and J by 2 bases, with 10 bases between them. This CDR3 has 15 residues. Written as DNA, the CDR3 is TGCGCCAGCAGCTTGTCGGACAACACCTACAATGAGCAGTTCTTC. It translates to CASSLSDNTYNEQFF.

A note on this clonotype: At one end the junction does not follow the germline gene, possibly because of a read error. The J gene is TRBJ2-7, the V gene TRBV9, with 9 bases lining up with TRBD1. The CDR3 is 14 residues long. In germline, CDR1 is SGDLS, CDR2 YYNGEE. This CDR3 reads CASSPGQGLYDQYF. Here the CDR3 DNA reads TGTGCCAGCAGCCCGGGACAGGGCTTATACGATCAGTACTTC.

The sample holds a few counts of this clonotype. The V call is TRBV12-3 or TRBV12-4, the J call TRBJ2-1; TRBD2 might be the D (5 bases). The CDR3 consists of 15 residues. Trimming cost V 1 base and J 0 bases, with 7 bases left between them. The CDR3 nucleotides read TGTGCCAGCAGTTTAGGAGGGATCTCCTACAATGAGCAGTTCTTC. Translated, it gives CASSLGGISYNEQFF.

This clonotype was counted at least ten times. In nucleotides, the CDR3 is TGTGCCAGCAGCCCGGGACAGGGGGTCACAGATACGCAGTATTTT. The encoded protein is CASSPGQGVTDTQYF. J is TRBJ2-3 and V is TRBV7-6, with TRBD1 matching over 11 bases. This CDR3 contains 15 residues. Germline V gene data show CDR1 as SGHVS and CDR2 as FNYEAQ. V lost 5 bases to trimming and J lost 2 bases; unmatched junction nucleotides: 3. The variable domain in full, completed from reference TRBV7-6 and TRBJ2-3, reads GAGVSQSPRYKVTKRGQDVALRCDPISGHVSLYWYRQALGQGPEFLTYFNYEAQQDKSGLPNDRFSAERPEGSISTLTIQRTEQRDSAMYRCASSPGQGVTDTQYFGPGTRLTVL.

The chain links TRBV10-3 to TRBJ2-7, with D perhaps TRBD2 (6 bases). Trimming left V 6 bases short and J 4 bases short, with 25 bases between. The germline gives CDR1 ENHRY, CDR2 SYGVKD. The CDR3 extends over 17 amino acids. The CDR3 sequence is CAIRPAQGEGGRYEQYF. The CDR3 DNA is TGTGCCATCAGACCCGCCCAGGGAGAGGGAGGCCGGTACGAGCAGTACTTC.

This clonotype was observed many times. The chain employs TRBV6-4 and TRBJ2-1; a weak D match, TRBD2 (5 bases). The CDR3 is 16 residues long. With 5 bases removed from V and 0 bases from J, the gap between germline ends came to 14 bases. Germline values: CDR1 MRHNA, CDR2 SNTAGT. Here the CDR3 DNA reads TGTGCCAGCAGTAATACTAGGCCAAGCTCCTACAATGAGCAGTTCTTC. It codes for CASSNTRPSSYNEQFF.

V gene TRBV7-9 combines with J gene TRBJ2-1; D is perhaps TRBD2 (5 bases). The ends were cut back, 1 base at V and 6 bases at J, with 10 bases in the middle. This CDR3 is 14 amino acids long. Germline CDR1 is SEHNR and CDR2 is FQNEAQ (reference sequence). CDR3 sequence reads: CASSLGTSVNEQFF. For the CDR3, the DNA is TGTGCCAGCAGCTTAGGGACTTCCGTCAATGAGCAGTTCTTC.

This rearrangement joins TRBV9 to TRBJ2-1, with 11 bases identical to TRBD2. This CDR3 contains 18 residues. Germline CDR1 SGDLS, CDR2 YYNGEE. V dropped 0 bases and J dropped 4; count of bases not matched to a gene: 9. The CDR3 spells CASSVAGLAGGTYNEQFF. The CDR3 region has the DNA TGTGCCAGCAGCGTAGCCGGCTTAGCGGGGGGGACTTACAATGAGCAGTTCTTC.

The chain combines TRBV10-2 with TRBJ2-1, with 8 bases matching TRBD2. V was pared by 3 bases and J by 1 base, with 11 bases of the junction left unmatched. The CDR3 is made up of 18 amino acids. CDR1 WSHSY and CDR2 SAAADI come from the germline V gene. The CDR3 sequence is CASSEFISGSWSYNEQFF. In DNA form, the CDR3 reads TGCGCCAGCAGTGAATTCATAAGCGGGAGCTGGTCCTACAATGAGCAGTTCTTC.

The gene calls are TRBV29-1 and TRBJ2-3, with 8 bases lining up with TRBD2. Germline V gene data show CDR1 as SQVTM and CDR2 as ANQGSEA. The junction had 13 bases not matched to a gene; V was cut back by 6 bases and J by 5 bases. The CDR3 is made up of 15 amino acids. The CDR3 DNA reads TGCAGCGTGACGATACTAGCGGAGCCTCAAGATACGCAGTATTTT. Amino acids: CSVTILAEPQDTQYF.

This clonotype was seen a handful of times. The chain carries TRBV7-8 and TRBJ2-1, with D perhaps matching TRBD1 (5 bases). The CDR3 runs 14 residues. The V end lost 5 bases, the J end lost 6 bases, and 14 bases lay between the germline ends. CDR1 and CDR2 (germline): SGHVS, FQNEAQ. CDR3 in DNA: TGTGCCAGCAGCCCCCTTCAGGGTTTCAATGAGCAGTTCTTC. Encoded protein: CASSPLQGFNEQFF.

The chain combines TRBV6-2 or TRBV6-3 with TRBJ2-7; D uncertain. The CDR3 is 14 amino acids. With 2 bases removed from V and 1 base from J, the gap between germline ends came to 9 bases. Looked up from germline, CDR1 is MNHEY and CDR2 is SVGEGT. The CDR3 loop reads CASSYDRPSYEQYF. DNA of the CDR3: TGTGCCAGCAGTTACGACCGACCTTCCTACGAGCAGTACTTC.

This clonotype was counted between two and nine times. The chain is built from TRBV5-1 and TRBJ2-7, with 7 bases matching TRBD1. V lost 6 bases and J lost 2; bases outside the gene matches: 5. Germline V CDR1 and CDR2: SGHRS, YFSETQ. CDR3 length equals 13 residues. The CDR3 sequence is CASIGQGAYEQYF. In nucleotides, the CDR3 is TGCGCCAGCATTGGGCAGGGGGCCTACGAGCAGTACTTC. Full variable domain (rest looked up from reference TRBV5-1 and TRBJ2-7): KAGVTQTPRYLIKTRGQQVTLSCSPISGHRSVSWYQQTPGQGLQFLFEYFSETQRNKGNFPGRFSGRQFSNSRSEMNVSTLELGDSALYLCASIGQGAYEQYFGPGTRLTVT.

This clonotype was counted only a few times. In nucleotides, the CDR3 is TGTGCCAGCAGTGAAAGCTCCTATATCTATGGCTACACCTTC. Encoded protein: CASSESSYIYGYTF. The chain carries TRBV2 and TRBJ1-2; D unresolved. This CDR3 comprises 14 residues. Germline CDR1 SNHLY, CDR2 FYNNEI. V lost 2 bases and J 4 bases, leaving 11 bases between the germline ends.

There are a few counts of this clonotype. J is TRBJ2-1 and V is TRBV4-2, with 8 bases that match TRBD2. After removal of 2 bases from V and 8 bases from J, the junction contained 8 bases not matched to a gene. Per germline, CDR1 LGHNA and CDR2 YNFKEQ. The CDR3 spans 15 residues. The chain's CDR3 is CASSQSPGGVDEQFF. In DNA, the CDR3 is TGTGCCAGCAGCCAATCCCCCGGGGGGGTGGATGAGCAGTTCTTC.

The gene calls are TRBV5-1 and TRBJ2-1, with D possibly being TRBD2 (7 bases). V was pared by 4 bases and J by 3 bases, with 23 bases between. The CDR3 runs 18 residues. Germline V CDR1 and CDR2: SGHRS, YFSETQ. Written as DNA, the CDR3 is TGCGCCAGCAGCCCGGACCCACTATGGGGGGGCAACTACAATGAGCAGTTCTTC. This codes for CASSPDPLWGGNYNEQFF.

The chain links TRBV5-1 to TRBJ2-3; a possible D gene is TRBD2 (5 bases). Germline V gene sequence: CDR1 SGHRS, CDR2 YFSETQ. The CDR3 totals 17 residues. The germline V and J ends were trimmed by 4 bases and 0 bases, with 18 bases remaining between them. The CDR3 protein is CASSIGLYRRSTDTQYF. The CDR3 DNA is TGCGCCAGCAGCATCGGACTGTACCGTCGGAGCACAGATACGCAGTATTTT.

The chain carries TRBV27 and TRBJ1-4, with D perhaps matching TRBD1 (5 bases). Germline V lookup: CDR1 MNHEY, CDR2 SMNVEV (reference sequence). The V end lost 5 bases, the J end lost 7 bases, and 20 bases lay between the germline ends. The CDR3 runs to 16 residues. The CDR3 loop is CASSQPTGFEGEKLFF. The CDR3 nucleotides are TGTGCCAGCAGTCAACCTACAGGATTTGAGGGTGAAAAACTGTTTTTT.

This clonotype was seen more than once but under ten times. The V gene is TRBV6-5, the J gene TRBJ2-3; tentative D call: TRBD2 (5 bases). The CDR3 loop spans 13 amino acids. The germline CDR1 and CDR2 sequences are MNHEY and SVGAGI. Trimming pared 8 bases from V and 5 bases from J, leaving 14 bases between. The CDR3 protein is CASSEIAGDTQYF. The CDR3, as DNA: TGTGCCAGCTCAGAGATCGCGGGAGATACGCAGTATTTT.

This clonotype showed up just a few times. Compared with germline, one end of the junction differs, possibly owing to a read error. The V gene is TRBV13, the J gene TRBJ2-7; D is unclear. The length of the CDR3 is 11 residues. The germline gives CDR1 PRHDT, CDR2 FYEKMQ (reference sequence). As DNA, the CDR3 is TGTGCCAGCAGCCTAGGCTTCGAGCAGTACTTC. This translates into CASSLGFEQYF. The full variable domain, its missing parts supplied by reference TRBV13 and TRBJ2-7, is AAGVIQSPRHLIKEKRETATLKCYPIPRHDTVYWYQQGPGQDPQFLISFYEKMQSDKGSIPDRFSAQQFSDYHSELNMSSLELGDSALYFCASSLGFEQYFGPGTRLTVT.